The 10 T cell receptor beta chains given below trace back to one sample, sequenced in a study of control samples from healthy donors and cancer patients (dated by TCRdb to about 2020). Receptors were amplified or captured by the immunoSEQ multiplex PCR assay. As stored in TCRdb, this immuneACCESS dataset retains in-frame rearrangements with V and J assigned. A fraction of the clones does not appear; measured against another copy, unresolved V genes explain less than half of the discrepancy, and the remainder lacks a known reason. The sample table records 90,000 to 100,000 clones; around 80% of these occur just once. The ten largest make up roughly 2% of the sample. Material for sequencing was blood. The receptors come from a man aged 55 to 70 in good health.

Comment on this clone: A read error may account for a junction end that differs from germline. The chain has TRBV6-5 and TRBJ2-3; TRBD2 agrees at 9 bases. The CDR3 is made up of 15 amino acids. In germline, CDR1 is MNHEY, CDR2 SVGAGI. CDR3 region: CASSYSAGGRVLVNF. CDR3 nucleotides: TGTGCCAGCAGTTACTCAGCGGGGGGCCGGGTTTTGGTGAATTTT.

J is TRBJ1-1 and V is TRBV28; D call uncertain. CDR1 MDHEN and CDR2 SYDVKM come from the germline V gene. The length of the CDR3 is 13 residues. Deletions cut 7 bases from V and 0 bases from J, with 9 bases between. The DNA of the CDR3 is TGTGCCAGCACGGGGAACATGAACACTGAAGCTTTCTTT. Protein product: CASTGNMNTEAFF.

V and J are TRBV30 and TRBJ1-2; a weak D match, TRBD1 (5 bases). In germline, CDR1 is GTSNPN, CDR2 SVGIG (reference sequence). The CDR3 totals 13 residues. The germline V and J ends were trimmed by 4 bases and 4 bases, with 13 bases remaining between them. The CDR3 sequence is CAWIGDSVYGYTF. CDR3 coding DNA: TGTGCCTGGATAGGGGACTCCGTCTATGGCTACACCTTC. Filled out from reference TRBV30 and TRBJ1-2, the complete variable domain reads SQTIHQWPATLVQPVGSPLSLECTVEGTSNPNLYWYRQAAGRGLQLLFYSVGIGQISSEVPQNLSASRPQDRQFILSSKKLLLSDSGFYLCAWIGDSVYGYTFGSGTRLTVV.

The chain carries TRBV6-6 and TRBJ2-2, with D uncertain. Germline values: CDR1 MNHNY, CDR2 SVGAGI (reference sequence). The CDR3 contains 13 residues. Deletions cut 6 bases from V and 6 bases from J, with 11 bases between. CDR3 sequence (DNA): TGTGCCAGCAGCCAACTTAACCCCGGGGAGCTGTTTTTT. It specifies CASSQLNPGELFF.

V and J are TRBV9 and TRBJ1-2, with a tentative D call TRBD1 (6 bases). The CDR3 is made up of 15 amino acids. From germline, CDR1 is SGDLS and CDR2 YYNGEE. Trimming removed 0 bases at V and 2 bases at J, with 11 bases between. The CDR3 reads CASSVEVGQNYGYTF. As DNA, the CDR3 is TGTGCCAGCAGCGTAGAGGTTGGACAGAACTATGGCTACACCTTC. Full variable domain (outside the CDR3, taken from reference TRBV9 and TRBJ1-2): DSGVTQTPKHLITATGQRVTLRCSPRSGDLSVYWYQQSLDQGLQFLIQYYNGEERAKGNILERFSAQQFPDLHSELNLSSLELGDSALYFCASSVEVGQNYGYTFGSGTRLTVV.

This chain connects TRBV19 to TRBJ2-1; D ambiguous. This CDR3 comprises 13 residues. Germline V CDR1 and CDR2: LNHDA, SQIVND (reference sequence). The V gene lost 7 bases and the J gene lost 3 bases, with 10 bases spanning the gap. The CDR3 region is CASTDTIYNEQFF. CDR3 nucleotides: TGTGCCAGTACGGATACGATCTACAATGAGCAGTTCTTC.

This sequence joins TRBV11-1 and TRBJ1-1, with D perhaps matching TRBD1 (5 bases). Trimming removed 1 base from V and 8 bases from J, with 8 bases in between. The length of the CDR3 is 12 residues. Germline CDR1 SGHAT, CDR2 FQDESV (reference sequence). CDR3 sequence: CASSLDRDEAFF. The DNA for the CDR3 is TGTGCCAGCAGCTTAGACCGGGACGAAGCTTTCTTT.

The chain is built from TRBV5-1 and TRBJ2-7; 8 bases are shared with TRBD2. CDR1 is SGHRS, CDR2 YFSETQ, per germline. The CDR3 runs 14 residues. J was trimmed by 7 bases and V by 4 bases; bases with no gene match: 10. The CDR3 reads CASSPREGRGEQYF. The CDR3 DNA reads TGCGCCAGCAGCCCCCGGGAGGGCCGGGGTGAGCAGTACTTC.

The rearrangement joins TRBV6-6 to TRBJ2-7; D is possibly TRBD1 or TRBD2 (5 bases each). The CDR3 extends over 12 amino acids. V lost 3 bases to trimming and J lost 12 bases, with 15 bases between them. Germline loops: CDR1 MNHNY, CDR2 SVGAGI (reference sequence). The DNA of the CDR3 is TGTGCCAGCAGTTATCGGGACGAAATACTGTACTTC. Translating it yields CASSYRDEILYF.

The chain is built from TRBV5-6 and TRBJ2-1; D tentatively fits TRBD1 or TRBD2 (5 bases each). Germline loops: CDR1 SGHDT, CDR2 YYEEEE. The CDR3 length is 14 residues. The V end lost 4 bases, the J end lost 5 bases, and 13 bases lay between the germline ends. The CDR3 nucleotides read TGTGCCAGCAGCCTGGGACCCAGTCACAATGAGCAGTTCTTC. It is translated as CASSLGPSHNEQFF.